A selection of T cell receptor beta chains follows, all from one sample in a study of Ad26.COV2.S vaccination and SARS-CoV-2 variants. The table came from immunoSEQ multiplex PCR; TCRdb's copy has only in-frame clones and leaves some out. The sample includes fewer than 800,000 clones, more than 80% seen only once; the top ten take roughly 1.5%. Sequenced here: peripheral blood, sampled in a trial of Ad26.COV2.S vaccine versus placebo. The source of these receptors is a person aged 18 to 65 who received the Ad26.COV2.S COVID-19 vaccine or a placebo. Each CDR3 is given with its conserved first and last residue. The D gene is left open where the match is weak. Clone size appears in some rows only: once, few, many, or a class for an expanded clone.

v_call: TRBV4-3; j_call: TRBJ1-2; clone_size: once; d_call: NA; cdr3_length: 17; cdr3_nt: TGCGCCAGCAGCCAAGCAGGATCAGGCCTAGCTAACTATGGCTACACCTTC; cdr3_aa: CASSQAGSGLANYGYTF
v_call: TRBV6-6; j_call: TRBJ2-7; clone_size: NA; d_call: NA; cdr3_length: 14; cdr3_nt: TGTGCCAGCAGTTACACTAGGGGAGCCTACGAGCAGTACTTC; cdr3_aa: CASSYTRGAYEQYF
v_call: TRBV7-3; j_call: TRBJ2-3; clone_size: NA; d_call: NA; cdr3_length: 12; cdr3_nt: TGTGCCAGCAGCCGCGGTCGGGATACGCAGTATTTT; cdr3_aa: CASSRGRDTQYF
v_call: TRBV24-1; j_call: TRBJ2-1; clone_size: NA; d_call: NA; cdr3_length: 14; cdr3_nt: TGTGCCACCAGTGATGCGACAGTACTCAATGAGCAGTTCTTC; cdr3_aa: CATSDATVLNEQFF
v_call: TRBV6-1; j_call: TRBJ1-1; clone_size: NA; d_call: NA; cdr3_length: 14; cdr3_nt: TGTGCCAGCAGTGAACCGGGATTGGGCACTGAAGCTTTCTTT; cdr3_aa: CASSEPGLGTEAFF
v_call: TRBV6-6; j_call: TRBJ1-4; clone_size: NA; d_call: NA; cdr3_length: 16; cdr3_nt: TGTGCCAGCAACGTAGGGGGGAGGTCCCTAGGGGAAAAACTGTTTTTT; cdr3_aa: CASNVGGRSLGEKLFF
v_call: TRBV5-5; j_call: TRBJ2-7; clone_size: NA; d_call: NA; cdr3_length: 15; cdr3_nt: TGTGCCAGCAGCTTGGCTCCACAGGCGGGTTACGAGCAGTACTTC; cdr3_aa: CASSLAPQAGYEQYF
v_call: TRBV5-1; j_call: TRBJ2-1; clone_size: NA; d_call: TRBD2; cdr3_length: 14; cdr3_nt: TGCGCCAGCAGCTTGGGACTAGCCTGGGATGAGCAGTTCTTC; cdr3_aa: CASSLGLAWDEQFF
v_call: TRBV2; j_call: TRBJ1-1; clone_size: NA; d_call: TRBD1; cdr3_length: 14; cdr3_nt: TGTGCCAGCCTCTGGGACAGTACGAACACTGAAGCTTTCTTT; cdr3_aa: CASLWDSTNTEAFF
v_call: TRBV5-1; j_call: TRBJ2-7; clone_size: NA; d_call: TRBD1; cdr3_length: 14; cdr3_nt: TGCGCCAGCGGCTACCGGGACAGGGCCTACGAGCAGTACTTC; cdr3_aa: CASGYRDRAYEQYF
v_call: TRBV19; j_call: TRBJ1-6; clone_size: NA; d_call: TRBD1; cdr3_length: 17; cdr3_nt: TGTGCCAGTAGTCCAAGGACAGGCCTCTCCTATAATTCACCCCTCCACTTT; cdr3_aa: CASSPRTGLSYNSPLHF
v_call: TRBV3-1/TRBV3-2; j_call: TRBJ2-7; clone_size: NA; d_call: TRBD1; cdr3_length: 13; cdr3_nt: TGTGCCAGCAGTCGGGACAGTTTCTACGAGCAGTACTTC; cdr3_aa: CASSRDSFYEQYF
v_call: TRBV6-2/TRBV6-3; j_call: TRBJ1-6; clone_size: once; d_call: NA; cdr3_length: 13; cdr3_nt: TGTGCCAGCAGTTACATTGAGAATTCACCCCTCCACTTT; cdr3_aa: CASSYIENSPLHF
v_call: TRBV4-3; j_call: TRBJ2-3; clone_size: NA; d_call: NA; cdr3_length: 14; cdr3_nt: TGCGCCAGCAGCCAACGACTTCGCACAGATACGCAGTATTTT; cdr3_aa: CASSQRLRTDTQYF
v_call: TRBV5-1; j_call: TRBJ2-5; clone_size: NA; d_call: NA; cdr3_length: 14; cdr3_nt: TGCGCCAGCACCCTGGGCAGTTACCAAGAGACCCAGTACTTC; cdr3_aa: CASTLGSYQETQYF
v_call: TRBV19; j_call: TRBJ2-5; clone_size: NA; d_call: TRBD2; cdr3_length: 16; cdr3_nt: TGTGCCAGTAGTATCTCTTTGGCGGGAGGCGGAGAGACCCAGTACTTC; cdr3_aa: CASSISLAGGGETQYF
v_call: TRBV6-1; j_call: TRBJ2-5; clone_size: NA; d_call: TRBD2; cdr3_length: 16; cdr3_nt: TGTGCCAGCAGTGAAGCGGGGACTAGCGGGGTTTGGACCCAGTACTTC; cdr3_aa: CASSEAGTSGVWTQYF
v_call: TRBV19; j_call: TRBJ1-6; clone_size: NA; d_call: NA; cdr3_length: 13; cdr3_nt: TGTGCCAGTAGTATCGGGCCGAATTCACCCCTCCACTTT; cdr3_aa: CASSIGPNSPLHF
v_call: TRBV10-3; j_call: TRBJ1-5; clone_size: NA; d_call: NA; cdr3_length: 14; cdr3_nt: TGTGCCATCAGTGACGGGCTAGAGGGTCAGCCCCAGCATTTT; cdr3_aa: CAISDGLEGQPQHF
v_call: TRBV15; j_call: TRBJ2-7; clone_size: NA; d_call: NA; cdr3_length: 17; cdr3_nt: TGTGCCACCAGCAGAGATCGTGGGCGGGACTTCTCCTACGAGCAGTACTTC; cdr3_aa: CATSRDRGRDFSYEQYF
v_call: TRBV7-8; j_call: TRBJ1-6; clone_size: NA; d_call: NA; cdr3_length: 12; cdr3_nt: TGTGCCAGCAGCTTATATCAGTCACCCCTCCACTTT; cdr3_aa: CASSLYQSPLHF
v_call: TRBV30; j_call: TRBJ2-1; clone_size: NA; d_call: NA; cdr3_length: 14; cdr3_nt: TGTGCCTGGAGTGTACGGGGTAGCGTGTATGAGCAGTTCTTC; cdr3_aa: CAWSVRGSVYEQFF
v_call: TRBV19; j_call: TRBJ2-3; clone_size: NA; d_call: TRBD1; cdr3_length: 15; cdr3_nt: TGTGCCAGTAGTCGACAGGGGGTTAGCACAGATACGCAGTATTTT; cdr3_aa: CASSRQGVSTDTQYF
v_call: TRBV30; j_call: TRBJ1-6; clone_size: once; d_call: NA; cdr3_length: 15; cdr3_nt: TGTGCCTGGGGTCCGAGGGGGGGTCTTAATTCACCCCTCCACTTT; cdr3_aa: CAWGPRGGLNSPLHF
v_call: TRBV24-1; j_call: TRBJ2-5; clone_size: NA; d_call: TRBD1; cdr3_length: 15; cdr3_nt: TGTGCCACCAGTGTCCCCAAGGGACAGCAAGAGACCCAGTACTTC; cdr3_aa: CATSVPKGQQETQYF
v_call: TRBV3-1/TRBV3-2; j_call: TRBJ1-1; clone_size: NA; d_call: TRBD1; cdr3_length: 13; cdr3_nt: TGTGCCAGCAGCCCACAGGGGGCCTTTATGACTTTCTTT; cdr3_aa: CASSPQGAFMTFF
v_call: TRBV19; j_call: TRBJ1-1; clone_size: NA; d_call: NA; cdr3_length: 13; cdr3_nt: TGTGCCAGTAGTCTGGAGGGAACCACTGAAGCTTTCTTT; cdr3_aa: CASSLEGTTEAFF
v_call: TRBV30; j_call: TRBJ2-3; clone_size: NA; d_call: TRBD2; cdr3_length: 13; cdr3_nt: TGTGCCTCCCTTAGCGGGGGGGCGGGCACGCAGTATTTT; cdr3_aa: CASLSGGAGTQYF
v_call: TRBV5-4; j_call: TRBJ1-1; clone_size: NA; d_call: NA; cdr3_length: 13; cdr3_nt: TGTGCCAGCAGCTTTACAGGGACCACTGAAGCTTTCTTT; cdr3_aa: CASSFTGTTEAFF
v_call: TRBV6-5; j_call: TRBJ1-2; clone_size: NA; d_call: TRBD1; cdr3_length: 15; cdr3_nt: TGTGCCAGCAGATCTACACGCGGACAGGGGGATGGCTACACCTTC; cdr3_aa: CASRSTRGQGDGYTF
v_call: TRBV19; j_call: TRBJ2-5; clone_size: NA; d_call: NA; cdr3_length: 13; cdr3_nt: TGTGCCAGTAGTTTGGACGGAGAAGAGACCCAGTACTTC; cdr3_aa: CASSLDGEETQYF
v_call: TRBV20-1; j_call: TRBJ1-2; clone_size: NA; d_call: NA; cdr3_length: 13; cdr3_nt: TGCAGTGCTAGTGAGGGGCCGAACTATGGCTACACCTTC; cdr3_aa: CSASEGPNYGYTF
v_call: TRBV6-5; j_call: TRBJ2-7; clone_size: NA; d_call: NA; cdr3_length: 11; cdr3_nt: TGTGCCAGCAGGGGAACCTACGAGCAGTACTTC; cdr3_aa: CASRGTYEQYF
v_call: TRBV10-2; j_call: TRBJ1-5; clone_size: NA; d_call: NA; cdr3_length: 13; cdr3_nt: TGCGCCAGCAGTGAGTATGGGAATCAGCCCCAGCATTTT; cdr3_aa: CASSEYGNQPQHF
v_call: TRBV27; j_call: TRBJ2-1; clone_size: NA; d_call: NA; cdr3_length: 16; cdr3_nt: TGTGCCAGCAGTTCCCTTTTTGTCCCCTCCTACAATGAGCAGTTCTTC; cdr3_aa: CASSSLFVPSYNEQFF
v_call: TRBV30; j_call: TRBJ2-7; clone_size: NA; d_call: NA; cdr3_length: 12; cdr3_nt: TGTGCCTACACTCGCACGGTTACGACGCAGTACTTC; cdr3_aa: CAYTRTVTTQYF
v_call: TRBV4-2; j_call: TRBJ1-4; clone_size: NA; d_call: NA; cdr3_length: 15; cdr3_nt: TGTGCCAGCAGCCAAGTCAAGGATCCCAATGAAAAACTGTTTTTT; cdr3_aa: CASSQVKDPNEKLFF
v_call: TRBV7-2; j_call: TRBJ1-6; clone_size: NA; d_call: NA; cdr3_length: 14; cdr3_nt: TGTGCCAGCAGCTCTCAGACGCATAATTCACCCCTCCACTTT; cdr3_aa: CASSSQTHNSPLHF
v_call: TRBV4-3; j_call: TRBJ2-1; clone_size: NA; d_call: NA; cdr3_length: 14; cdr3_nt: TGCGCCAGCAGCCAACACCCGACTAGTGATGAGCAGTTCTTC; cdr3_aa: CASSQHPTSDEQFF
v_call: TRBV2; j_call: TRBJ2-5; clone_size: NA; d_call: NA; cdr3_length: 15; cdr3_nt: TGTGCCAGCAGGGCGGACACAAACCGCCCAGAGACCCAGTACTTC; cdr3_aa: CASRADTNRPETQYF
v_call: TRBV5-5; j_call: TRBJ2-3; clone_size: NA; d_call: NA; cdr3_length: 15; cdr3_nt: TGTGCCAGCAGCAAGATCGCCGGTCGCACAGATACGCAGTATTTT; cdr3_aa: CASSKIAGRTDTQYF
v_call: TRBV11-2; j_call: TRBJ2-1; clone_size: NA; d_call: NA; cdr3_length: 12; cdr3_nt: TGTGCCAGCAGCTTCCGGTACAATGAGCAGTTCTTC; cdr3_aa: CASSFRYNEQFF
v_call: TRBV21-1; j_call: TRBJ2-7; clone_size: NA; d_call: NA; cdr3_length: 14; cdr3_nt: TGTGCCAGCAGCAAAGGGGCAACAGGCGACGAGCAGTACTTC; cdr3_aa: CASSKGATGDEQYF
v_call: TRBV10-3; j_call: TRBJ1-4; clone_size: once; d_call: NA; cdr3_length: 17; cdr3_nt: TGTGCCATCAGTGAAGGCCGGGACCTCTTAACTTATGAAAAACTGTTTTTT; cdr3_aa: CAISEGRDLLTYEKLFF
v_call: TRBV9; j_call: TRBJ2-1; clone_size: once; d_call: NA; cdr3_length: 15; cdr3_nt: TGTGCCAGCAGCCCCCCGGGGGTCTCAGGCAATGAGCAGTTCTTC; cdr3_aa: CASSPPGVSGNEQFF
v_call: TRBV6-5; j_call: TRBJ2-7; clone_size: NA; d_call: NA; cdr3_length: 13; cdr3_nt: TGTGCCAGCAGTTCGGAGAGCTCCTACGAGCAGTACTTC; cdr3_aa: CASSSESSYEQYF
v_call: TRBV7-6; j_call: TRBJ2-7; clone_size: NA; d_call: TRBD2; cdr3_length: 16; cdr3_nt: TGTGCCAGCAGCTTAGGACTAGCGGGGGGGCCGTACGAGCAGTACTTC; cdr3_aa: CASSLGLAGGPYEQYF
v_call: TRBV15; j_call: TRBJ2-3; clone_size: NA; d_call: TRBD1; cdr3_length: 18; cdr3_nt: TGTGCCACCAGCGAGCCGGGACAGGTTTTTTTCGGCACAGATACGCAGTATTTT; cdr3_aa: CATSEPGQVFFGTDTQYF
v_call: TRBV4-2; j_call: TRBJ2-1; clone_size: NA; d_call: NA; cdr3_length: 14; cdr3_nt: TGTGCCAGCAGCCAGCTAGGGTCCTCGCGTGAGCAGTTCTTC; cdr3_aa: CASSQLGSSREQFF
v_call: TRBV15; j_call: TRBJ1-5; clone_size: NA; d_call: NA; cdr3_length: 16; cdr3_nt: TGTGCCACCAGCAGAGATCGGGGGTTCGGCAATCAGCCCCAGCATTTT; cdr3_aa: CATSRDRGFGNQPQHF
v_call: TRBV7-2; j_call: TRBJ1-1; clone_size: NA; d_call: NA; cdr3_length: 13; cdr3_nt: TGTGCCAGCAGCTTTGGGATGAACACTGAAGCTTTCTTT; cdr3_aa: CASSFGMNTEAFF
v_call: TRBV7-9; j_call: TRBJ1-2; clone_size: NA; d_call: TRBD1; cdr3_length: 15; cdr3_nt: TGTGCCAGCAGCTTAGCCGGGACAGGGGGCTATGGCTACACCTTC; cdr3_aa: CASSLAGTGGYGYTF
v_call: TRBV19; j_call: TRBJ1-3; clone_size: NA; d_call: NA; cdr3_length: 15; cdr3_nt: TGTGCCAGTAAAACGACAGGCAACTCTGGAAACACCATATATTTT; cdr3_aa: CASKTTGNSGNTIYF